What follows are 27 T cell receptor beta chains derived from one specimen sequenced in a study of identical twins. One entry per CDR3 protein, called by TCRdb with MiXCR from the 5' RACE reads. The sample holds around 670,000 distinct CDR3 sequences, around 6.1% seen once. Sequenced input: naive T cells sorted from blood. Source of these receptors: a man aged 18 to 29 in good health.

This clonotype was observed many times. V and J are TRBV10-3 and TRBJ2-3; tentatively, D is TRBD2 (5 bases). The germline V gene encodes CDR1 ENHRY and CDR2 SYGVKD. This CDR3 comprises 14 residues. Trimming shortened V by 5 bases and J by 0 bases, and 9 bases separated the two germline ends. CDR3 in amino acids: CAISPEASTDTQYF. The CDR3 DNA reads as TGTGCCATCAGTCCGGAGGCTAGCACAGATACGCAGTATTTT.

This clonotype was seen more than once but under ten times. The V call is TRBV6-5, the J call TRBJ1-4; D might be TRBD1 (5 bases). The CDR3 sequence is 15 residues long. V shed 4 bases and J shed 8 bases, with 17 bases lying between them. Germline V lookup: CDR1 MNHEY, CDR2 SVGAGI. The CDR3 loop reads CASSSNRFFVEKLFF. DNA for the CDR3: TGTGCCAGCAGTTCAAACAGGTTTTTTGTGGAAAAACTGTTTTTT.

This clonotype was recorded a few times. The chain carries TRBV5-1 and TRBJ2-7, with 9 bases lining up with TRBD1. The V gene's germline CDR1 is SGHRS and CDR2 YFSETQ. CDR3 length: 15 amino acids. With V trimmed by 4 bases and J by 4 bases, 9 bases remained unmatched. CDR3 loop: CASSRDRASPYEQYF. The CDR3 region has the DNA TGCGCCAGCAGCCGGGACAGGGCAAGCCCATACGAGCAGTACTTC.

This clonotype occurred a few times. The chain carries TRBV5-6 and TRBJ2-1; D may match TRBD1 or TRBD2 (5 bases each). The germline V gene encodes CDR1 SGHDT and CDR2 YYEEEE. CDR3 length equals 16 residues. Trimming pared 3 bases from V and 0 bases from J, leaving 13 bases between. The CDR3 spells CASSYYRDDSYNEQFF. CDR3 DNA: TGTGCCAGCAGCTACTACCGGGACGACTCCTACAATGAGCAGTTCTTC.

This clonotype came up many times. The V and J genes are TRBV12-3 or TRBV12-4 and TRBJ1-5; 7 bases align to TRBD1. The CDR3 is 14 amino acids. With 0 bases clipped from V and 4 bases from J, the junction kept 0 bases outside the gene matches. The CDR3 here is CASSLAGQNQPQHF. The CDR3 bases are TGTGCCAGCAGTTTAGCGGGACAGAATCAGCCCCAGCATTTT.

This clonotype has a handful of counts. The chain uses TRBV7-9 and TRBJ2-7; 7 bases line up with TRBD1. There are 15 residues in the CDR3. Trimming removed 3 bases from V and 5 bases from J; junction bases left unmatched: 10. From germline, CDR1 is SEHNR and CDR2 FQNEAQ (reference sequence). CDR3 protein: CASSFAQGTGDEQYV. Here the CDR3 DNA reads TGTGCCAGCAGCTTCGCACAGGGGACGGGCGACGAGCAGTACGTC.

This clonotype has just a few counts. The chain joins TRBV27 to TRBJ2-7; 9 bases are a match to TRBD2. Germline trimming cut 5 bases from V and 11 bases from J; bases unmatched to any gene: 10. CDR3 length equals 13 residues. Per germline, CDR1 MNHEY and CDR2 SMNVEV (reference sequence). The CDR3 spells CASSPLSGSRKYV. DNA for the CDR3: TGTGCCAGCAGTCCCCTTAGCGGGAGTCGGAAGTACGTC.

This clonotype was seen repeatedly, ten times or more. The rearrangement links TRBV4-3 to TRBJ2-7; 7 bases map to TRBD2. The V segment lost 3 bases and the J segment 5 bases; nucleotides outside the gene matches: 10. The CDR3 runs 15 residues. The germline V gene encodes CDR1 LGHNA and CDR2 YSLEER. The CDR3 DNA sequence: TGCGCCAGCAGCCAGCACAAGTTGCGGGAGAACGAGCAGTACTTC. Its translation: CASSQHKLRENEQYF.

V is TRBV20-1 and J is TRBJ2-2, with D maybe TRBD1 (6 bases). The V end was cut by 2 bases, the J end by 1 base, with 8 bases between. CDR1 is DFQATT, CDR2 SNEGSKA, per germline (reference sequence). This CDR3 comprises 14 residues. This CDR3 is CSARSGQNTGELFF. The CDR3 coding sequence is TGCAGTGCTAGATCGGGACAGAACACCGGGGAGCTGTTTTTT.

The chain carries TRBV19 and TRBJ1-1; no firm D call. Trimming shortened V by 7 bases and J by 8 bases, and 17 bases separated the two germline ends. The CDR3 length is 13 residues. Germline CDR1 LNHDA, CDR2 SQIVND (reference sequence). The CDR3 coding sequence is TGTGCCAGTAATCCCCTCCCAGGAAGGGAAGCTTTCTTT. This codes for CASNPLPGREAFF.

This clonotype was counted between two and nine times. This chain joins TRBV11-1 and TRBJ2-2, with 8 bases lining up with TRBD1. Germline V CDR1 and CDR2: SGHAT, FQDESV (reference sequence). V dropped 2 bases and J dropped 4; count of bases not matched to a gene: 21. The length of the CDR3 is 21 residues. CDR3 DNA: TGTGCCAGCAGCTTACCGGCCTGGTTCCAGCCGGGACAGGTCTCCACCGGGGAGCTGTTTTTT. It encodes CASSLPAWFQPGQVSTGELFF.

A few counts support this clonotype. The chain uses TRBV18 and TRBJ2-7, with D tentatively TRBD1 or TRBD2 (5 bases each). The V end was cut by 6 bases, the J end by 6 bases, with 18 bases between. The CDR3 is 14 amino acids. Per the germline V gene, CDR1 is KGHSH and CDR2 is LQKENI. The CDR3 protein is CASSAAWGPFEQYF. DNA of the CDR3: TGTGCCAGCTCTGCAGCCTGGGGACCCTTCGAGCAGTACTTC.

The V and J genes are TRBV10-3 and TRBJ2-2; D is possibly TRBD2 (6 bases). V was clipped by 2 bases and J by 0 bases, with 10 bases between them. This CDR3 is 16 amino acids long. Germline assignment: CDR1 ENHRY and CDR2 SYGVKD. The CDR3 region is CAISEAGRTNTGELFF. The CDR3 DNA reads as TGTGCCATCAGTGAGGCAGGGAGGACGAACACCGGGGAGCTGTTTTTT.

This clonotype was observed at least ten times. The genes are TRBV12-3 or TRBV12-4 and TRBJ1-5, with a possible D match to TRBD1 (5 bases). V dropped 2 bases and J dropped 0 bases, with 8 bases sitting between them. This CDR3 region has 15 residues. The DNA for the CDR3 is TGTGCCAGCAGTTTACGGGGGTATAGCAATCAGCCCCAGCATTTT. Translating gives CASSLRGYSNQPQHF.

This clonotype was recorded at least ten times. The J gene is TRBJ2-1, the V gene TRBV10-3, with TRBD1 identical over 8 bases. The ends lost 10 bases at V and 7 bases at J; junction bases unmatched: 9. This CDR3 spans 13 amino acids. The V gene's germline CDR1 is ENHRY and CDR2 SYGVKD. CDR3 sequence reads: CATRTGSENEQFF. CDR3 DNA: TGTGCCACCCGGACAGGGTCGGAAAATGAGCAGTTCTTC.

At least ten counts were recorded for this clonotype. The V gene is TRBV20-1, the J gene TRBJ1-2; D call uncertain. The germline V gene encodes CDR1 DFQATT and CDR2 SNEGSKA (reference sequence). This CDR3 contains 11 residues. The V gene lost 2 bases and the J gene lost 8 bases, with 9 bases spanning the gap. The CDR3, as DNA: TGCAGTGCTAGATTTCAGGCGGGCTACACCTTC. It specifies CSARFQAGYTF.

The chain employs TRBV25-1 and TRBJ2-7; 7 positions match TRBD1. Trimming cost V 4 bases and J 4 bases; bases outside gene matches: 10. The CDR3 covers 15 residues. Germline CDR1 is MGHDK and CDR2 is SYGVNS. CDR3 region: CASSVSNRGGYEQYF. The DNA for the CDR3 is TGTGCCAGCAGTGTCTCAAACAGGGGCGGGTACGAGCAGTACTTC.

CDR3 DNA sequence: TGTGCCAGCAGCAAGGCTGACAGCCGCCCACCGCGCAATCAGCCCCAGCATTTT. It is translated as CASSKADSRPPRNQPQHF. The chain uses TRBV21-1 and TRBJ1-5; the table's D gene call, TRBD1, was not cross checked with the DNA. TRBV21-1 is recorded as a pseudogene. The CDR3 extends over 18 amino acids.

The V gene is TRBV12-3 or TRBV12-4, the J gene TRBJ1-1; 9 bases line up with TRBD1. The CDR3 is 15 residues long. J gave up 10 bases and V 3 bases, and 12 bases lay outside the gene matches. The CDR3 loop is CASSFGPRDRDSAFF. In DNA, the CDR3 is TGTGCCAGCAGTTTCGGCCCCCGGGACAGGGATTCAGCTTTCTTT.

This clonotype was recorded at least ten times. The chain has TRBV29-1 and TRBJ2-5; 7 positions match TRBD1. V dropped 5 bases and J dropped 2; count of bases not matched to a gene: 5. Germline-derived CDR1 and CDR2 are SQVTM and ANQGSEA. The CDR3 contains 13 residues. This chain's CDR3 is CSVPTGSQETQYF. For the CDR3, the DNA is TGCAGCGTTCCGACAGGGTCGCAAGAGACCCAGTACTTC.

This clonotype was recorded many times. The J gene is TRBJ2-1, the V gene TRBV20-1; weak D call: TRBD2 (5 bases). V was clipped by 6 bases and J by 4 bases, with 25 bases between them. The germline CDR1 and CDR2 sequences are DFQATT and SNEGSKA (reference sequence). The CDR3 extends over 17 amino acids. The chain's CDR3 is CSARSLQNSGSYNEQFF. The CDR3, as DNA: TGCAGTGCCAGGTCACTGCAGAACAGCGGAAGTTACAATGAGCAGTTCTTC.

The sample holds a few counts of this clonotype. The rearrangement uses TRBV10-3 and TRBJ2-1, with TRBD2 matching 11 bases. V shed 7 bases and J 2 bases; nucleotides not matched to a gene: 7. The CDR3 consists of 16 residues. CDR1 and CDR2 (germline): ENHRY, SYGVKD. DNA of the CDR3: TGTGCCATCACCAATAGCGGGAGGGCCACCTACAATGAGCAGTTCTTC. Translated: CAITNSGRATYNEQFF.

Ten or more counts support this clonotype. V is TRBV12-3 or TRBV12-4 and J is TRBJ1-1; a possible D gene is TRBD1 (5 bases). V was cut by 6 bases and J by 0 bases, with 14 bases left in between. The CDR3 extends over 15 amino acids. CDR3: CASSDLGTLNTEAFF. The DNA of the CDR3 is TGTGCCAGCAGCGACCTTGGGACCTTGAACACTGAAGCTTTCTTT.

This clonotype was seen a few times. The chain recombines TRBV29-1 with TRBJ2-3; D may be TRBD1 or TRBD2 (6 bases each). V was cut by 3 bases and J by 3 bases, with 19 bases left in between. Germline loops: CDR1 SQVTM, CDR2 ANQGSEA. CDR3 length: 16 amino acids. The CDR3 region has the DNA TGCAGCGTTGAGGGCCAAGGGGGGATCTCTACAGATACGCAGTATTTT. Protein sequence: CSVEGQGGISTDTQYF.

The rearrangement uses TRBV5-1 and TRBJ2-2, with 8 bases matching TRBD2. The junction had 3 bases not matched to a gene; V was cut back by 4 bases and J by 4 bases. The CDR3 has 14 residues. Germline V gene lookup returns CDR1 SGHRS and CDR2 YFSETQ. The CDR3 region has the DNA TGCGCCAGCAGCAATCTAGCGGGCACCGGGGAGCTGTTTTTT. This codes for CASSNLAGTGELFF.

This clonotype showed up many times. This chain links TRBV24-1 with TRBJ2-1; D is ambiguous. Trimming stripped 4 bases from V and 7 bases from J, with 13 bases between. CDR3 length equals 14 residues. In germline, CDR1 is KGHDR, CDR2 SFDVKD. CDR3 in DNA: TGTGCCACCAGTGAGCTGGCCGCGGAGAATGAGCAGTTCTTC. It is translated as CATSELAAENEQFF.

This clonotype was seen repeatedly, ten times or more. V is TRBV4-2 and J is TRBJ2-7; D is uncertain. Germline CDR1 reads LGHNA; CDR2 reads YNFKEQ. The CDR3 extends over 15 amino acids. The V end was cut by 1 base, the J end by 1 base, with 11 bases between. The CDR3, as DNA: TGTGCCAGCAGCCAAGCTACTCCGAGTTCCTACGAGCAGTACTTC. It is translated as CASSQATPSSYEQYF.